A single sample gave rise to the 15 T cell receptor beta chains below, sequenced in a study of T cell repertoires in cytomegalovirus infection. Their antigen targets remain unknown. TCRdb fed the reads into MiXCR, producing one record per CDR3 protein. The sample holds fewer than 130,000 distinct CDR3 sequences, 42% seen once. The source material was CD8+ T cells from cultured PBMCs, sampled from culture after CMV antigen stimulation. These receptors came from a human donor in good health (CMV status not recorded). Some clones in this sample may be carry-over from other donors' samples.

This clonotype appeared a few times. This rearrangement joins TRBV10-3 to TRBJ1-1; perhaps TRBD1 as D (5 bases). Per germline, CDR1 ENHRY and CDR2 SYGVKD. V lost 5 bases and J 1 base, leaving 8 bases between the germline ends. The CDR3 contains 13 residues. The CDR3 DNA is TGTGCCATCAGTCCCAGGGCGAACACTGAAGCTTTCTTT. The encoded protein is CAISPRANTEAFF.

The chain uses TRBV12-3 or TRBV12-4 and TRBJ2-3; D not certain. The V end was cut by 4 bases, the J end by 6 bases, with 14 bases between. The CDR3 consists of 14 residues. DNA for the CDR3: TGTGCCAGCAGTTCCGACTGGGATTGGGATACGCAGTATTTT. As protein: CASSSDWDWDTQYF.

The DNA for the CDR3 is TGCGCCAGCAGCGGGGCCGGGACAGTTCCACATCTGATCGCGGAAAAACTGTTTTTT. Protein product: CASSGAGTVPHLIAEKLFF. This chain connects TRBV23-1 to TRBJ1-4; 7 bases agree with TRBD1. TRBV23-1 qualifies as an ORF whose function is uncertain. Unmatched junction bases numbered 24, after V lost 6 bases and J lost 8 bases. This CDR3 has 19 amino acids.

A few counts support this clonotype. The CDR3: CSAEEGGPSYNEQFF. In DNA, the CDR3 is TGCAGCGCTGAGGAGGGGGGGCCCTCCTACAATGAGCAGTTCTTC. The chain couples TRBV29-1 to TRBJ2-1; TRBD2 is a possible D gene (7 bases). Germline CDR1 reads SQVTM; CDR2 reads ANQGSEA. V lost 7 bases and J lost 0, with 16 bases in between. CDR3 size: 15 residues.

The rearrangement joins TRBV27 to TRBJ2-5, with D unresolved. V was clipped by 7 bases and J by 1 base, with 4 bases between them. This CDR3 contains 11 residues. Germline loops: CDR1 MNHEY, CDR2 SMNVEV (reference sequence). The CDR3 DNA is TGTGCCAGCACATTCCAAGAGACCCAGTACTTC. Its translation: CASTFQETQYF.

CDR3 protein: CASSQFTGQNEAFF. The CDR3 DNA reads as TGTGCCAGCAGCCAATTTACCGGACAGAACGAAGCTTTCTTT. This chain connects TRBV7-9 to TRBJ1-1; tentatively, D is TRBD1 (6 bases). Looked up from germline, CDR1 is SEHNR and CDR2 is FQNEAQ (reference sequence). Trimming stripped 5 bases from V and 8 bases from J, with 18 bases between. The CDR3 length is 14 residues.

This clonotype occurred a few times. This chain connects TRBV7-2 to TRBJ1-2; 9 nucleotides align to TRBD1. The CDR3 runs to 13 residues. After removal of 2 bases from V and 6 bases from J, the junction contained 1 base not matched to a gene. Germline assignment: CDR1 SGHTA and CDR2 FQGNSA. This CDR3 is CASSLRTGDGYTF. The CDR3 bases are TGTGCCAGCAGCTTACGGACAGGGGATGGCTACACCTTC.

The gene calls are TRBV7-2 and TRBJ1-5; 9 bases are a match to TRBD1. CDR1 and CDR2 from the germline V gene are SGHTA and FQGNSA. The CDR3 runs to 15 residues. V trimming: 5 bases; J trimming: 2 bases; junction bases outside the gene matches: 4. The CDR3 sequence: CASSPRTGGNQPQHF. CDR3 coding DNA: TGTGCCAGCAGCCCCCGGACAGGGGGCAATCAGCCCCAGCATTTT.

This clonotype was seen at least ten times. The J gene is TRBJ2-3, the V gene TRBV12-3 or TRBV12-4; 12 bases agree with TRBD2. The V and J ends lost 4 bases and 2 bases, in that order; junction bases with no gene match: 7. This CDR3 is 17 amino acids long. CDR3 in DNA: TGTGCCAGCAGTTCCGAACGACTAGCGGGGGACACAGATACGCAGTATTTT. Protein: CASSSERLAGDTDTQYF.

A single count supports this clonotype. A much more abundant neighbour one base away suggests this may be a read error. The chain employs TRBV7-2 and TRBJ2-7; no definite D call. In germline, CDR1 is SGHTA, CDR2 FQGNSA. This CDR3 comprises 13 residues. The CDR3 DNA reads as TGTGCCAGCAGCCACGGGTCTACCTACGAGCGGTACTTC. This encodes CASSHGSTYERYF.

The genes are TRBV28 and TRBJ2-3, with a weak D call TRBD1 (5 bases). CDR1 is MDHEN and CDR2 is SYDVKM in the germline V gene. V shed 2 bases and J shed 4 bases, with 10 bases lying between them. The CDR3 loop spans 14 amino acids. The CDR3 loop is CASSLPQGSDTQYF. The CDR3 nucleotides read TGTGCCAGCAGTTTACCCCAGGGATCAGATACGCAGTATTTT.

In its sample, this clonotype was seen a few times. V and J are TRBV2 and TRBJ1-2; 11 bases are a match to TRBD1. J gave up 4 bases and V 10 bases, and 11 bases lay outside the gene matches. The CDR3 sequence is 15 residues long. From germline, CDR1 is SNHLY and CDR2 FYNNEI. The CDR3 loop reads CATTDGTGGPYGYTF. In DNA, the CDR3 is TGTGCCACCACGGACGGGACAGGGGGGCCCTATGGCTACACCTTC. Variable domain in full (rest from reference TRBV2 and TRBJ1-2): EPEVTQTPSHQVTQMGQEVILRCVPISNHLYFYWYRQILGQKVEFLVSFYNNEISEKSEIFDDQFSVERPDGSNFTLKIRSTKLEDSAMYFCATTDGTGGPYGYTFGSGTRLTVV.

V is TRBV2 and J is TRBJ2-3; D is undetermined. Trimming took 8 bases from V and 0 from J, leaving 12 bases between them. Germline V lookup: CDR1 SNHLY, CDR2 FYNNEI. The CDR3 is 14 amino acids. Written as DNA, the CDR3 is TGTGCCAGCCTAAACTCGGACAGCACAGATACGCAGTATTTT. Its protein is CASLNSDSTDTQYF.

The rearrangement joins TRBV25-1 to TRBJ2-6, with TRBD1 identical over 10 bases. The CDR3 is 16 amino acids. J was trimmed by 3 bases and V by 6 bases; bases with no gene match: 5. Germline CDR1 is MGHDK and CDR2 is SYGVNS. The CDR3 region has the DNA TGTGCCAGCAGCCCAGACAGGGGGCGTGGGGCCAACGTCCTGACTTTC. It yields the protein CASSPDRGRGANVLTF.

The genes are TRBV12-3 or TRBV12-4 and TRBJ1-1, with 7 bases that match TRBD1. V lost 10 bases to trimming and J lost 3 bases; unmatched junction nucleotides: 5. The CDR3 is 12 residues long. The DNA of the CDR3 is TGTGCCACCACAGGGGATCACACTGAAGCTTTCTTT. It specifies CATTGDHTEAFF.